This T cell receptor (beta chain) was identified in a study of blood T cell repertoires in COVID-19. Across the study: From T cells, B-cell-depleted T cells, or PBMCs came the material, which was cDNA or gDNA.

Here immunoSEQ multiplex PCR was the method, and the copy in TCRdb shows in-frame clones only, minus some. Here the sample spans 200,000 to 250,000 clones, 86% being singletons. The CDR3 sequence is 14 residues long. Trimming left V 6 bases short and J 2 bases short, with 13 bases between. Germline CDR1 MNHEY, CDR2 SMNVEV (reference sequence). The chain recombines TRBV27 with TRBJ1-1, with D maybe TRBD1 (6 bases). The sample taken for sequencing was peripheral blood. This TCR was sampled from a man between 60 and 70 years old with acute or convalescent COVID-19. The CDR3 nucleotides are TGTGCCAGCAGCTCCGACAGGAGTAACACTGAAGCTTTCTTT. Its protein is CASSSDRSNTEAFF.